This paragraph reports one T cell receptor (beta chain). Its antigen is currently unknown. 60 Vbeta and 13 Jbeta primers were used in PCR. Sequencing was performed with immunoSEQ multiplex PCR; in TCRdb, only in-frame clones are kept and a portion is missing. The table includes more than 130,000 clones, 80% detected once. These data are taken from a study of cytomegalovirus exposure and HLA in healthy donors. Looking at the study overall: About 85 million unique TCR sequences came from HLA-typed donors in an early release. Study-wide results and limits: Most TCR sequences were rare, but some public TCRs occurred in many donors. It has been reported that TCR beta sequences accurately predicted the HLA-A and HLA-B alleles of most subjects. Roughly uniform sequencing depth across donors was assumed, possibly incorrectly.

Germline V gene lookup returns CDR1 GTSNPN and CDR2 SVGIG (reference sequence). The CDR3 covers 13 residues. V dropped 7 bases and J dropped 2 bases, with 11 bases sitting between them. The sample taken for sequencing was PBMCs. The chain couples TRBV30 to TRBJ2-2; TRBD1 is a possible D gene (6 bases). The sequence came from a male donor in good health and CMV-seronegative. CDR3 amino acids: CAYRDTNTGELFF. The DNA of the CDR3 is TGTGCCTATAGGGACACTAACACCGGGGAGCTGTTTTTT.